This TCR beta chain derives from a study of memory CD4+ T cells and cytomegalovirus serostatus. As for the study in general: Healthy Belgian adult donors included under ten CMV-positive and more than 20 CMV-negative people.

The sort gate was single viable CD3+CD4+CD8-CD45RO+ cells for memory CD4+ T cells. Positive selection with CD4 microbeads enriched total CD4+ T cells. Generated by immunoSEQ multiplex PCR, the TCRdb table keeps only in-frame clones and is missing some. The table includes tens of thousands of clones, about 80% detected once. Germline lookup yields CDR1 MNHEY and CDR2 SVGAGI. V was pared by 6 bases and J by 13 bases, with 16 bases between. The length of the CDR3 is 13 residues. This clone was counted between two and nine times. The sequencing input was memory CD4+ T cells from blood. The sequence was collected from an adult in good health and CMV-seropositive. The J gene is TRBJ1-6, the V gene TRBV6-5; D may be TRBD1 (6 bases). The CDR3 region is CASSHIRGDPLHF. CDR3 DNA sequence: TGTGCCAGCAGCCATATAAGGGGGGATCCCCTCCACTTT.